The 10 T cell receptor beta chains listed next were all sequenced from one sample in a study of siplizumab effects on memory and regulatory T cells. The method was immunoSEQ multiplex PCR; TCRdb's version includes in-frame clones alone and lacks a portion of them. The profile shows about 56,000 clones, around 97% of them singletons. Input material: naive CD8+ T cells sorted from blood. The receptors were gathered from a human donor in good health.

The J gene is TRBJ1-2, the V gene TRBV9, with D possibly being TRBD1 (5 bases). CDR1 is SGDLS and CDR2 is YYNGEE in the germline V gene. CDR3 length equals 16 residues. Trimming cost V 3 bases and J 4 bases, with 19 bases left between them. In nucleotides, the CDR3 is TGTGCCAGCAGCGGGACGGGGGGTGATGTGGGCTATGGCTACACCTTC. Translation gives CASSGTGGDVGYGYTF. The complete variable domain, with remaining parts taken from reference TRBV9 and TRBJ1-2, reads DSGVTQTPKHLITATGQRVTLRCSPRSGDLSVYWYQQSLDQGLQFLIQYYNGEERAKGNILERFSAQQFPDLHSELNLSSLELGDSALYFCASSGTGGDVGYGYTFGSGTRLTVV.

The chain recombines TRBV5-1 with TRBJ2-5, with 7 bases lining up with TRBD2. The V segment lost 2 bases and the J segment 5 bases; nucleotides outside the gene matches: 6. In germline, CDR1 is SGHRS, CDR2 YFSETQ. The CDR3 totals 14 residues. For the CDR3, the DNA is TGCGCCAGCAGCTTTGTGGGAGGGCCGGAGACCCAGTACTTC. It is translated as CASSFVGGPETQYF.

Only one count was recorded for this clone. This chain connects TRBV18 to TRBJ2-1, with D tentatively TRBD2 (5 bases). The CDR3 spans 15 residues. Trimming took 8 bases from V and 0 from J, leaving 14 bases between them. Per germline, CDR1 KGHSH and CDR2 LQKENI. The CDR3 DNA follows: TGTGCCAGCCCGGGGTTGCCAGGCTCCTACAATGAGCAGTTCTTC. Translated, it gives CASPGLPGSYNEQFF.

The chain has TRBV30 and TRBJ2-1; 11 bases fit TRBD2. Germline lookup yields CDR1 GTSNPN and CDR2 SVGIG (reference sequence). J lost 10 bases, V lost 6 bases, and 17 bases had no gene match. This CDR3 contains 16 residues. This chain's CDR3 is CACLPPGLAAREEQFF. The CDR3 DNA sequence: TGTGCCTGCCTCCCCCCGGGACTAGCGGCAAGAGAGGAGCAGTTCTTC.

The chain joins TRBV6-1 to TRBJ1-1; 8 bases fit TRBD1. V shed 11 bases and J 11 bases; nucleotides not matched to a gene: 16. The CDR3 consists of 13 residues. Germline loops: CDR1 MNHNS, CDR2 SASEGT. The CDR3 sequence: CASGTGGLRGAFF. CDR3 nucleotides: TGTGCCTCAGGGACAGGAGGGCTCCGGGGCGCTTTCTTT.

This clone occurred once. V usage is TRBV7-3 and J usage is TRBJ2-2; 10 bases match TRBD2. Germline CDR1 and CDR2: SGHTA and FQGTGA. J gave up 0 bases and V 4 bases, and 2 bases lay outside the gene matches. This CDR3 is built from 16 residues. The CDR3 DNA sequence: TGTGCCAGCAGCTCGGGACTAGCGCCGAACACCGGGGAGCTGTTTTTT. Amino acids: CASSSGLAPNTGELFF.

The CDR3, as DNA: TGTGCCACCAGCGGACTCCAATGGGGTAGCGGGAGGAGAAACACCGGGGAGCTGTTTTTT. Amino acid sequence: CATSGLQWGSGRRNTGELFF. The V call is TRBV15, the J call TRBJ2-2; 10 bases are shared with TRBD2. J was trimmed by 2 bases and V by 5 bases; bases with no gene match: 17. CDR1 LNHNV and CDR2 YYDKDF come from the germline V gene (reference sequence). The CDR3 has 20 residues.

The V and J genes are TRBV7-3 and TRBJ2-1, with TRBD1 identical over 10 bases. The germline V gene has CDR1 SGHTA and CDR2 FQGTGA. The CDR3 spans 15 residues. V dropped 5 bases and J dropped 3; count of bases not matched to a gene: 4. The CDR3 is CASSHGQGVYNEQFF. The CDR3 DNA reads TGTGCCAGCAGCCATGGACAGGGGGTCTACAATGAGCAGTTCTTC.

On this clone itself: The junction shows a germline mismatch at one end, possibly a read error. In DNA form, the CDR3 reads TGTGCCAGCAGCGGCAAGACAGGGGCCGGCGAGCTGTTTTTT. It translates to CASSGKTGAGELFF. The chain is built from TRBV9 and TRBJ2-2; 8 nucleotides line up with TRBD1. The CDR3 covers 14 residues. CDR1 and CDR2 (germline): SGDLS, YYNGEE.

The V and J genes are TRBV11-2 and TRBJ1-4, with TRBD1 matching over 9 bases. V was pared by 2 bases and J by 1 base, with 5 bases of the junction left unmatched. CDR3 length equals 17 residues. Germline V gives CDR1 SGHAT, CDR2 FQNNGV. The CDR3 sequence is CASSLMGQGLTNEKLFF. The CDR3, as DNA: TGTGCCAGCAGCTTAATGGGACAGGGCTTAACTAATGAAAAACTGTTTTTT.